This TCR beta chain comes out of a study of T cell repertoires in cytomegalovirus infection. The wider study: Public TCR beta signatures marked donors with CMV infection and the matching HLA. Overall study results and limits: HLA-C-restricted CMV-specific TCR beta clonotypes were dominant in the ex vivo response. Identification of carriers of CMV plus the relevant HLA was performed using cumulative public TCR beta family frequency.

To note about this clonotype: Its antigen is currently unknown.

MiXCR, applied by TCRdb to the reads, yields one record per CDR3 protein. The sample records hundreds of thousands of distinct CDR3 sequences, 17% being singletons. The V gene lost 6 bases and the J gene lost 0 bases, with 18 bases spanning the gap. The CDR3 covers 18 residues. The origin of this receptor is a human donor in good health (CMV status not recorded). Some clones in this sample may be carry-over from other donors' samples. The chain combines TRBV12-3 or TRBV12-4 with TRBJ1-6; TRBD1 is a possible D gene (5 bases). The sequenced material came from PBMCs. CDR3 residues: CASSPGAGLSSYNSPLHF. DNA of the CDR3: TGTGCCAGCAGCCCCGGGGCAGGCTTAAGCTCCTATAATTCACCCCTCCACTTT.